The 17 T cell receptor beta chains presented below share a single source sample, sequenced in a study of T cell responses to AZD1222 COVID-19 vaccine. Assay used: immunoSEQ multiplex PCR; TCRdb lists only in-frame clones, some missing. The table lists around 97,000 clones, 90% to 95% of them singletons. Sample: peripheral blood, taken on day 0 of AZD1222 vaccination. All receptors derive from an adult in good health.

The V gene is TRBV7-2, the J gene TRBJ2-3; 12 bases agree with TRBD2. This CDR3 contains 16 residues. Unmatched junction bases numbered 5, after V lost 2 bases and J lost 5 bases. CDR1 and CDR2 from the germline V gene are SGHTA and FQGNSA. CDR3: CASSLRLAGELDTQYF. CDR3 coding DNA: TGTGCCAGCAGCTTACGACTAGCGGGAGAGTTAGATACGCAGTATTTT. Combining the CDR3 with reference TRBV7-2 and TRBJ2-3 gives the whole variable domain GAGVSQSPSNKVTEKGKDVELRCDPISGHTALYWYRQSLGQGLEFLIYFQGNSAPDKSGLPSDRFSAERTGGSVSTLTIQRTQQEDSAVYLCASSLRLAGELDTQYFGPGTRLTVL.

This clone has more than one count but fewer than ten. V and J are TRBV18 and TRBJ2-2, with D possibly TRBD1 on 6 matching bases. V was clipped by 6 bases and J by 4 bases, with 18 bases between them. The CDR3 covers 16 residues. CDR1 is KGHSH and CDR2 is LQKENI in the germline V gene. The CDR3 DNA sequence: TGTGCCAGCTCGCCCAAGGGGACATCAACCACCGGGGAGCTGTTTTTT. It codes for CASSPKGTSTTGELFF.

J is TRBJ1-4 and V is TRBV5-1; D is unclear. The V and J ends lost 5 bases and 2 bases respectively, with 10 bases between them. The CDR3 has 14 residues. Germline CDR1 and CDR2: SGHRS and YFSETQ. This CDR3 reads CASREGRTNEKLFF. CDR3 coding DNA: TGCGCCAGCAGGGAGGGAAGGACTAATGAAAAACTGTTTTTT.

A few counts support this clone. V usage is TRBV30 and J usage is TRBJ1-6; D ambiguous. The CDR3 consists of 13 residues. The V gene's germline CDR1 is GTSNPN and CDR2 SVGIG (reference sequence). V dropped 1 base and J dropped 9 bases, with 10 bases sitting between them. In nucleotides, the CDR3 is TGTGCCTGGAGTGAACCCGCCGGTTCACCCCTCCACTTT. Encoded protein: CAWSEPAGSPLHF. The complete variable domain, with remaining parts taken from reference TRBV30 and TRBJ1-6, reads SQTIHQWPATLVQPVGSPLSLECTVEGTSNPNLYWYRQAAGRGLQLLFYSVGIGQISSEVPQNLSASRPQDRQFILSSKKLLLSDSGFYLCAWSEPAGSPLHFGNGTRLTVT.

This sequence joins TRBV19 and TRBJ2-7; possible D gene TRBD2, 5 bases. Germline V gene data show CDR1 as LNHDA and CDR2 as SQIVND (reference sequence). CDR3 length: 13 amino acids. Deletions cut 5 bases from V and 1 base from J, with 9 bases between. This CDR3 is CASSAGDSYEQYF. CDR3 bases: TGTGCCAGTAGTGCCGGGGATTCCTACGAGCAGTACTTC.

This rearrangement joins TRBV4-3 to TRBJ2-5, with 7 bases lining up with TRBD2. There are 16 residues in the CDR3. The trim removed 0 bases at V and 6 bases at J, leaving 10 bases unmatched. The V gene's germline CDR1 is LGHNA and CDR2 YSLEER. Here the CDR3 DNA reads TGCGCCAGCAGCCAAGAGTCCAGCGGGAAGATAAAGACCCAGTACTTC. Residues: CASSQESSGKIKTQYF.

V usage is TRBV28 and J usage is TRBJ1-1; D is uncertain. The CDR3 is 13 amino acids. Trimming shortened V by 5 bases and J by 1 base, and 8 bases separated the two germline ends. Germline CDR1 and CDR2: MDHEN and SYDVKM. CDR3: CASSPAANTEAFF. The CDR3 coding sequence is TGTGCCAGCAGTCCGGCCGCGAACACTGAAGCTTTCTTT.

The chain recombines TRBV5-1 with TRBJ2-2; D not certain. This CDR3 is built from 16 residues. CDR1 and CDR2 (germline): SGHRS, YFSETQ. The V gene lost 0 bases and the J gene lost 5 bases, with 14 bases spanning the gap. DNA for the CDR3: TGCGCCAGCAGCTTGGCCGGGCAGAGTTCAACCGGGGAGCTGTTTTTT. Amino acid sequence: CASSLAGQSSTGELFF.

This clone appeared a few times. V is TRBV15 and J is TRBJ1-5; 9 nucleotides match TRBD1. The germline V gene encodes CDR1 LNHNV and CDR2 YYDKDF (reference sequence). V gave up 4 bases and J gave up 4 bases; unmatched junction bases: 5. The length of the CDR3 is 15 residues. As DNA, the CDR3 is TGTGCCACCAGCATCGAGACAGGGGGGAATCAGCCCCAGCATTTT. It translates to CATSIETGGNQPQHF.

The count of this clone is one. This chain uses TRBV19 with TRBJ2-3, with D unclear. Germline lookup yields CDR1 LNHDA and CDR2 SQIVND (reference sequence). The CDR3 is 13 residues long. Trimming left V 8 bases short and J 2 bases short, with 11 bases between. CDR3 region: CASRENPTDTQYF. The CDR3 region has the DNA TGTGCCAGTCGAGAGAATCCCACAGATACGCAGTATTTT.

The genes are TRBV29-1 and TRBJ1-5; D not resolved. CDR1 SQVTM and CDR2 ANQGSEA come from the germline V gene. This CDR3 comprises 12 residues. V lost 4 bases and J 3 bases, leaving 7 bases between the germline ends. CDR3 DNA: TGCAGCGTTGGAGGGATCAATCAGCCCCAGCATTTT. Translation: CSVGGINQPQHF.

This clone was found a few times. The chain carries TRBV12-5 and TRBJ2-7; the D call may be TRBD1 or TRBD2 (6 bases each). The V end lost 0 bases, the J end lost 2 bases, and 11 bases lay between the germline ends. Looked up from germline, CDR1 is LGHNT and CDR2 is FRNRAP. The CDR3 length is 15 residues. DNA for the CDR3: TGTGCTAGTGGTTTGGTAAGGGGGGCCGCCTACGAGCAGTACTTC. Translation: CASGLVRGAAYEQYF.

The chain uses TRBV28 and TRBJ1-1; D gene ambiguous. Germline V gene sequence: CDR1 MDHEN, CDR2 SYDVKM. The CDR3 has 12 amino acids. Trimming pared 6 bases from V and 4 bases from J, leaving 9 bases between. CDR3 amino acids: CASRLPGTEAFF. The CDR3 DNA sequence: TGTGCCAGCAGACTCCCAGGCACTGAAGCTTTCTTT. Variable domain in full (rest from reference TRBV28 and TRBJ1-1): DVKVTQSSRYLVKRTGEKVFLECVQDMDHENMFWYRQDPGLGLRLIYFSYDVKMKEKGDIPEGYSVSREKKERFSLILESASTNQTSMYLCASRLPGTEAFFGQGTRLTVV.

The rearrangement joins TRBV7-8 to TRBJ1-5; maybe TRBD1 (5 bases). Germline lookup yields CDR1 SGHVS and CDR2 FQNEAQ. Between the trimmed V and J ends, which lost 5 bases and 7 bases, there was a span of 9 bases. This CDR3 comprises 12 residues. CDR3: CASSPDRQPQHF. CDR3 coding DNA: TGTGCCAGCAGCCCTGACAGACAGCCCCAGCATTTT.

A remark on this clone: Other DNA sequences from this sample encode an identical CDR3 as well. V gene TRBV6-6 combines with J gene TRBJ1-2; D gene uncertain. There are 14 residues in the CDR3. Germline CDR1 is MNHNY and CDR2 is SVGAGI (reference sequence). The V end lost 0 bases, the J end lost 2 bases, and 7 bases lay between the germline ends. The CDR3 here is CASSYSPGNYGYTF. In DNA form, the CDR3 reads TGTGCCAGCAGTTACTCACCAGGCAACTATGGCTACACCTTC.

V is TRBV6-5 and J is TRBJ2-5; perhaps TRBD1 as D (5 bases). The length of the CDR3 is 12 residues. Germline assignment: CDR1 MNHEY and CDR2 SVGAGI. Trimming pared 10 bases from V and 7 bases from J, leaving 16 bases between. CDR3 amino acids: CATRGDPPTQYF. The CDR3 DNA reads as TGTGCCACAAGGGGCGACCCACCGACCCAGTACTTC.

This chain connects TRBV10-3 to TRBJ1-1; 7 bases line up with TRBD1. This CDR3 is built from 13 residues. V shed 6 bases, J shed 5 bases, and the junction held 6 bases outside the gene matches. In germline, CDR1 is ENHRY, CDR2 SYGVKD. CDR3 amino acids: CAISGQGQTEAFF. DNA for the CDR3: TGTGCCATCAGCGGGCAGGGACAGACTGAAGCTTTCTTT.